The clone carrying this T cell receptor beta chain was detected ten times or more. The missing CDR3 end, 3 residues past where the read stops, is filled in from the germline J gene. Sequencing input was equivalent genomic DNA from CVID and controls. Profiling relied on immunoSEQ multiplex PCR, and the TCRdb table lists in-frame clones only, not all of them. The sample shows roughly 34,000 clones, none of them appearing just once. The sample is drawn from a study of T cell clonality in common variable immunodeficiency. Germline V gene data show CDR1 as WNHNN and CDR2 as SYGVQD (reference sequence). The length of the CDR3 is 14 residues. Trimming took 6 bases from V and 5 from J, leaving 13 bases between them. Both groups were predominantly of Caucasian heritage.

The chain couples TRBV10-1 to TRBJ1-4, with D possibly TRBD1 on 6 matching bases. This TCR derives from a person between 18 and 75 years old in good health. Sequencing was done on a sample of peripheral blood mononuclear cells. The part of the CDR3 DNA that was read is TGCGCCAGCAGCAGGGGTAATCGGAATGAAAAA. Translated, it gives CASSRGNRNEK. The whole CDR3 reads CASSRGNRNEKLFF.